These 17 T cell receptor beta chains share one sample of origin, sequenced in a study of radiotherapy plus CTLA-4 blockade in lung cancer. Profiling relied on immunoSEQ multiplex PCR, and the TCRdb table lists in-frame clones only, not all of them. Of about 110,000 clones listed, about 83% are singletons. The material sequenced was peripheral blood, taken from a patient treated with radiotherapy plus ipilimumab. The receptors derive from a human donor with non-small cell lung cancer that progressed on radiotherapy plus ipilimumab. Some clones in this sample may be carry-over from other donors' samples.

This clone was detected a few times. The chain combines TRBV29-1 with TRBJ2-7, with D hard to call. Germline lookup yields CDR1 SQVTM and CDR2 ANQGSEA. Trimming removed 4 bases at V and 6 bases at J, with 10 bases between. The CDR3 contains 11 residues. The CDR3 sequence is CSVGFRSEQYF. The CDR3 DNA is TGCAGCGTTGGTTTTCGCTCCGAGCAGTACTTC.

The J gene is TRBJ2-3, the V gene TRBV15; D is undetermined. CDR3 length: 14 amino acids. CDR1 and CDR2 from the germline V gene are LNHNV and YYDKDF (reference sequence). V gave up 0 bases and J gave up 8 bases, with 12 bases separating them. For the CDR3, the DNA is TGTGCCACCAGCAGAGATTGGTCCTCAGGTACGCAGTATTTT. It specifies CATSRDWSSGTQYF.

With regard to this clone: The sample has other DNA sequences that encode this CDR3 too. The DNA for the CDR3 is TGTGCCAGCAGTCTATTAGCGGGGGGGGCGGTCTCCGAGCAGTACTTC. Translating gives CASSLLAGGAVSEQYF. This rearrangement joins TRBV2 to TRBJ2-7; the match to TRBD2 covers 11 bases. The CDR3 extends over 16 amino acids. Germline V CDR1 and CDR2: SNHLY, FYNNEI. Trimming cost V 5 bases and J 6 bases; bases outside gene matches: 12.

The CDR3 loop is CASSWTGGAPYEQYF. The CDR3 nucleotides are TGTGCCAGCAGTTGGACAGGGGGCGCCCCCTACGAGCAGTACTTC. The chain has TRBV6-5 and TRBJ2-7; 11 bases match TRBD1. V shed 4 bases and J 2 bases; nucleotides not matched to a gene: 4. Germline V CDR1 and CDR2: MNHEY, SVGAGI. This CDR3 comprises 15 residues.

This sequence joins TRBV28 and TRBJ1-2; D remains unclear. The CDR3 spans 13 residues. Germline V gene lookup returns CDR1 MDHEN and CDR2 SYDVKM. V was shortened by 5 bases and J by 4 bases, with 11 bases between the two germline ends. The CDR3 sequence is CASSLGWVYGYTF. CDR3 DNA: TGTGCCAGCAGTCTTGGCTGGGTCTATGGCTACACCTTC.

The chain uses TRBV6-5 and TRBJ1-5; weak D call: TRBD1 (5 bases). Germline V gene sequence: CDR1 MNHEY, CDR2 SVGAGI. V lost 7 bases and J 6 bases, leaving 13 bases between the germline ends. The CDR3 has 13 residues. CDR3 in amino acids: CASTQSGGQPQHF. The CDR3 DNA reads TGTGCCAGCACCCAGTCTGGGGGTCAGCCCCAGCATTTT.

This chain joins TRBV4-3 and TRBJ2-5; D perhaps matches TRBD2 (5 bases). In germline, CDR1 is LGHNA, CDR2 YSLEER. V lost 0 bases to trimming and J lost 5 bases, with 19 bases between them. The CDR3 is 17 amino acids. The CDR3 region has the DNA TGCGCCAGCAGCCAAGATGGAGAAGGGTCGGGGTATGAGACCCAGTACTTC. Its translation: CASSQDGEGSGYETQYF.

This clone was counted a few times. The CDR3 is CASSDSEKGYNEKLFF. The CDR3 bases are TGTGCCAGCAGTGATAGCGAGAAAGGATATAATGAAAAACTGTTTTTT. The J gene is TRBJ1-4, the V gene TRBV25-1; D not certain. Germline lookup yields CDR1 MGHDK and CDR2 SYGVNS. The CDR3 has 16 amino acids. Trimming took off 3 bases at V and 4 bases at J, with 15 bases between the two ends.

The chain couples TRBV10-3 to TRBJ1-2; maybe TRBD1 (6 bases). Trimming shortened V by 4 bases and J by 2 bases, and 17 bases separated the two germline ends. Germline CDR1 reads ENHRY; CDR2 reads SYGVKD. The CDR3 sequence is 16 residues long. CDR3 protein: CAISAIRQATNYGYTF. CDR3 DNA sequence: TGTGCCATCAGTGCGATTCGACAGGCTACGAACTATGGCTACACCTTC.

The chain recombines TRBV7-9 with TRBJ1-2; 9 bases are a match to TRBD1. CDR1 and CDR2 from the germline V gene are SEHNR and FQNEAQ (reference sequence). The trim removed 5 bases at V and 2 bases at J, leaving 12 bases unmatched. This CDR3 region has 17 residues. CDR3 in DNA: TGTGCCAGCAGCGACCGGGACAGGGCGTACTTAAACTATGGCTACACCTTC. Translating gives CASSDRDRAYLNYGYTF.

This chain joins TRBV4-1 and TRBJ1-6; a weak D match, TRBD1 (6 bases). The germline CDR1 and CDR2 sequences are MGHRA and YSYEKL. V was pared by 0 bases and J by 7 bases, with 13 bases between. The CDR3 runs 16 residues. The DNA for the CDR3 is TGCGCCAGCAGCCAAGATTGGAGGCAGGGGAATTCACCCCTCCACTTT. It encodes CASSQDWRQGNSPLHF.

Only a few counts were recorded for this clone. The CDR3 DNA reads as TGTGCCAGCAGCTTAGCGCACAGGGCGGGAATTATAAGGGGCGAGCAGTACTTC. Residues: CASSLAHRAGIIRGEQYF. The chain employs TRBV7-9 and TRBJ2-7; D may match TRBD1 or TRBD2 (6 bases each). Germline CDR1 SEHNR, CDR2 FQNEAQ (reference sequence). The CDR3 is 18 amino acids. V lost 0 bases and J 6 bases, leaving 24 bases between the germline ends.

The chain uses TRBV11-2 and TRBJ2-5, with a tentative D call TRBD2 (5 bases). The germline V gene encodes CDR1 SGHAT and CDR2 FQNNGV. This CDR3 spans 14 amino acids. Trimming took off 5 bases at V and 14 bases at J, with 24 bases between the two ends. The CDR3 DNA reads as TGTGCCAGCAGCGACACCTGGGTGGGGAGTCGTTACTACTTC. Protein: CASSDTWVGSRYYF.

CDR3 nucleotides: TGTGCCAGTCAAACACAGCGCAATCAGCCCCAGCATTTT. As protein: CASQTQRNQPQHF. The genes are TRBV6-1 and TRBJ1-5; D call uncertain. This CDR3 is 13 amino acids long. Germline V gene data show CDR1 as MNHNS and CDR2 as SASEGT. V was pared by 9 bases and J by 2 bases, with 11 bases between.

This clone was detected only once. The chain has TRBV19 and TRBJ1-5; D is unclear. CDR1 and CDR2 (germline): LNHDA, SQIVND (reference sequence). The CDR3 runs 14 residues. The V end was cut by 6 bases, the J end by 3 bases, with 12 bases between. CDR3 sequence (DNA): TGTGCCAGTAGCACCGATTCAAACAATCAGCCCCAGCATTTT. Its translation: CASSTDSNNQPQHF.

This sequence joins TRBV28 and TRBJ1-2; no reliable D call. The CDR3 spans 12 residues. Germline CDR1 reads MDHEN; CDR2 reads SYDVKM. Trimming left V 2 bases short and J 2 bases short, with 3 bases between. The CDR3 nucleotides read TGTGCCAGCAGTTTAGGGAACTATGGCTACACCTTC. Its protein is CASSLGNYGYTF.

The V call is TRBV9, the J call TRBJ2-7; 8 positions match TRBD1. Germline CDR1 SGDLS, CDR2 YYNGEE. This CDR3 region has 14 residues. With 0 bases clipped from V and 4 bases from J, the junction kept 3 bases outside the gene matches. The CDR3: CASSVATGGYEQYF. The CDR3 DNA is TGTGCCAGCAGCGTAGCAACAGGGGGATACGAGCAGTACTTC.